The present T cell receptor beta chain was sequenced within a study of blood T cell repertoires in COVID-19. Study details: PBMCs, B-cell-depleted T cells, or T cells were the source of the cDNA or gDNA that made up the material.

The table came from immunoSEQ multiplex PCR; TCRdb's copy has only in-frame clones and leaves some out. The table includes fewer than 250,000 clones, around 81% detected once. This CDR3 region has 19 residues. Germline V gene sequence: CDR1 SGHDN, CDR2 FVKESK. Trimming removed 2 bases from V and 1 base from J; junction bases left unmatched: 12. The sequenced sample was peripheral blood. The chain combines TRBV14 with TRBJ1-5; 9 bases map to TRBD1. The origin of this receptor is a woman in her sixties with active or convalescent COVID-19. DNA of the CDR3: TGTGCCAGCAGCCAATCCCCGGGGGGGACAGGGTGGAGCAATCAGCCCCAGCATTTT. Residues: CASSQSPGGTGWSNQPQHF.